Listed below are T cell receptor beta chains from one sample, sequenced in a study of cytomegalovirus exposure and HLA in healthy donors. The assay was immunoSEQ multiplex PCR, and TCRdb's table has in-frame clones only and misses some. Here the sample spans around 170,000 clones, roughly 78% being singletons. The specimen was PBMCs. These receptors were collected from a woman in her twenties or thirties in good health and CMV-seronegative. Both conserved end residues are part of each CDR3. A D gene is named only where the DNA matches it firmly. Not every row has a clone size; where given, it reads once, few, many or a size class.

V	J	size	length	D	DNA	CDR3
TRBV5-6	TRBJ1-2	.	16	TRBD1	TGTGCCAGCAGCGCAAGACCGGGACAGGGCACCTATGGCTACACCTTC	CASSARPGQGTYGYTF
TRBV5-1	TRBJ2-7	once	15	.	TGCGCCAGCACAAGGAGGGCAGGACCTGGATACGAGCAGTACTTC	CASTRRAGPGYEQYF
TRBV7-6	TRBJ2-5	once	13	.	TGTGCCAGCAGCAGGGAGGTTTCTAGCTTCCAGTACTTC	CASSREVSSFQYF
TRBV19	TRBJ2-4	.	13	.	TGTGCCAGTAGTAGTAGCTCTAAAAACATTCAGTACTTC	CASSSSSKNIQYF
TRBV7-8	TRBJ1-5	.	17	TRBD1	TGTGCCAGCAGCTTTACCGGGACAGGGGGTTACAATCAGCCCCAGCATTTT	CASSFTGTGGYNQPQHF
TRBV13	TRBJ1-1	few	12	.	TGTGCCAGCAGCCAGGTGAGAACTGAAGCTTTCTTT	CASSQVRTEAFF
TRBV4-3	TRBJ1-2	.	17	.	TGCGCCAGCAGCCAAGATGTTCCGGAGGCTTCTTCGGAGGGCTACACCTTC	CASSQDVPEASSEGYTF
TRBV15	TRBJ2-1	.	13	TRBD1	TGTGCCACCAGCAGAGGATCCAGGGACAGGGCCATCTTC	CATSRGSRDRAIF
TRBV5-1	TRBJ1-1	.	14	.	TGCGCCAGCAGACACACTACAGGGACGGCTGAAGCTTTCTTT	CASRHTTGTAEAFF
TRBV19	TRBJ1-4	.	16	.	TGTGCCAGTACCCTATCTTTGGACTCCTCGATTGGAAAACTGTTTTTT	CASTLSLDSSIGKLFF
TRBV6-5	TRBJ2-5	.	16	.	TGTGCCAGCAGTTACGCAGGGGACGCCTACGGGGAGACCCAGTACTTC	CASSYAGDAYGETQYF
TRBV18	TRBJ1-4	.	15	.	TGTGCCAGCTCACCAAGTCTAGGACAGCATGAAAAACTGTTTTTT	CASSPSLGQHEKLFF
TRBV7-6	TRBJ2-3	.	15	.	TGTGCCAGCAGCTTAGGAAGCAGTAGCGGCGATACGCAGTATTTT	CASSLGSSSGDTQYF
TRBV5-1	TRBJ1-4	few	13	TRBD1	TGCGCCAGCAGCCAGGACAGGATAGAAAAACTGTTTTTT	CASSQDRIEKLFF
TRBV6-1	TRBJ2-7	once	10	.	TGTGCCAGCAGTAGCTCCGAGCAGTACTTC	CASSSSEQYF
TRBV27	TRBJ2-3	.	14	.	TGTGCCAGCAGTTTTACGAGGGGCACAGATACGCAGTATTTT	CASSFTRGTDTQYF
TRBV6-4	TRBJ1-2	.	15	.	TGTGCCAGCAGTGATGAGGCCCTCGGGAGCTATGGCTACACCTTC	CASSDEALGSYGYTF
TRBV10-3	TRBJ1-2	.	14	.	TGTGCCATCAGCAAGACAGAGATTAATTATGGCTACACCTTC	CAISKTEINYGYTF
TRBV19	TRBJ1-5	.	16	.	TGTGCCAGTAAAAACGACCCAGGACAGAGAAAGGGGCCCCAGCATTTT	CASKNDPGQRKGPQHF
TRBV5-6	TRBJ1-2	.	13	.	TGTGCCAGCAGCTTGTTCCAGGGAGGTGGCTACACCTTC	CASSLFQGGGYTF
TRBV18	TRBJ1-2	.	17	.	TGTGCCAGCTCACCTCAGGCCCTCAGGGGCTCTAACTATGGCTACACCTTC	CASSPQALRGSNYGYTF
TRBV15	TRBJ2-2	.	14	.	TGTGCCACCAGCAGCCCAGTGGACACCGGGGAGCTGTTTTTT	CATSSPVDTGELFF